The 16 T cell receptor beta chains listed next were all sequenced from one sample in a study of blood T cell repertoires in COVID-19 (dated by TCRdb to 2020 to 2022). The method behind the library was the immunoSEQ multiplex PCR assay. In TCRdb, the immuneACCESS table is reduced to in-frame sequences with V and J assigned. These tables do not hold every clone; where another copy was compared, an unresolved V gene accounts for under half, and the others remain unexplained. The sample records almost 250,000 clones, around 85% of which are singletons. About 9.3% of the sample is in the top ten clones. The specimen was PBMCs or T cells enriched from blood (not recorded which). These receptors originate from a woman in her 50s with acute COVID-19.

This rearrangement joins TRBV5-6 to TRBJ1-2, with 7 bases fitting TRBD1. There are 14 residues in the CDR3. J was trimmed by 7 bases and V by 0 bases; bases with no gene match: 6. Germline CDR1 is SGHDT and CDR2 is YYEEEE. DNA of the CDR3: TGTGCCAGCAGCTTGGGACAGGGAAGTGGTGGCTACACCTTC. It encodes CASSLGQGSGGYTF.

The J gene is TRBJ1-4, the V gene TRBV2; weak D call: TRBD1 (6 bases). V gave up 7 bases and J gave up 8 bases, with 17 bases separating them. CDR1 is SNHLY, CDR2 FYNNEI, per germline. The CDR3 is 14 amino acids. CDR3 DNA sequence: TGTGCCAGCATAACAGGGCAGGTGGGAGAAAAACTGTTTTTT. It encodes CASITGQVGEKLFF.

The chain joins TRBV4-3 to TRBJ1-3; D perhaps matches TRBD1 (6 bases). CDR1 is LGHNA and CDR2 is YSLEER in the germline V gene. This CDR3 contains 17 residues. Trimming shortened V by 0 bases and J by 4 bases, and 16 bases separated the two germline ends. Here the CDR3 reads CASSQDRGRGGGNTIYF. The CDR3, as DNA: TGCGCCAGCAGCCAAGATCGTGGGAGGGGGGGCGGAAACACCATATATTTT.

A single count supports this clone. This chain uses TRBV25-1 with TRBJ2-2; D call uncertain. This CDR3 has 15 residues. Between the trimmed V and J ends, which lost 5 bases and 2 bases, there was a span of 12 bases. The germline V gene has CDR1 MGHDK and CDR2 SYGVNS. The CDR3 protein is CASSPTEKNTGELFF. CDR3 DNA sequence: TGTGCCAGCAGTCCGACGGAGAAAAACACCGGGGAGCTGTTTTTT.

The CDR3 DNA follows: TGTGCCAGCAAGGACTCCCGTGAAAAACTGTTTTTT. This translates into CASKDSREKLFF. V and J are TRBV2 and TRBJ1-4; D is unclear. With 7 bases removed from V and 7 bases from J, the gap between germline ends came to 10 bases. The CDR3 contains 12 residues. Germline V gives CDR1 SNHLY, CDR2 FYNNEI.

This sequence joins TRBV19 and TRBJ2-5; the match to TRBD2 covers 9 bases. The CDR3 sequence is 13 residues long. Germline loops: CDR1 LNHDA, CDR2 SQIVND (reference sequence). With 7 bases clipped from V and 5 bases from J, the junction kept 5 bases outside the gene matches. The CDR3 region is CASIGTSSETQYF. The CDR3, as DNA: TGTGCCAGTATCGGGACTAGCTCGGAGACCCAGTACTTC.

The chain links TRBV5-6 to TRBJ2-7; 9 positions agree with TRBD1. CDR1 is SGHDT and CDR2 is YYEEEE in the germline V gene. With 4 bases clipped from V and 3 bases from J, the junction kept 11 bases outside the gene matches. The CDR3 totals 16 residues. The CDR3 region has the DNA TGTGCCAGCAGCGGAACTCCCGGGACAGGGTTCTACGAGCAGTACTTC. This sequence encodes CASSGTPGTGFYEQYF.

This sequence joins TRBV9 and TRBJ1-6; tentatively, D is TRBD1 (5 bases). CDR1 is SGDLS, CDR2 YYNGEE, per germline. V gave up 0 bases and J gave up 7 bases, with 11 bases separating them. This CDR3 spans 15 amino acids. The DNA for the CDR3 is TGTGCCAGCAGCGTAGAGCAGGGAGGGAATTCACCCCTCCACTTT. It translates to CASSVEQGGNSPLHF. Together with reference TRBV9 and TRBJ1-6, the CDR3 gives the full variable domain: DSGVTQTPKHLITATGQRVTLRCSPRSGDLSVYWYQQSLDQGLQFLIQYYNGEERAKGNILERFSAQQFPDLHSELNLSSLELGDSALYFCASSVEQGGNSPLHFGNGTRLTVT.

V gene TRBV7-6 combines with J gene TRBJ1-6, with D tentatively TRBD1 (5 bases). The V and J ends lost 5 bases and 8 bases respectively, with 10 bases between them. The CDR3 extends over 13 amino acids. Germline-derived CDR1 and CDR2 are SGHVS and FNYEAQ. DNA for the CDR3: TGTGCCAGCAGCCTGCAGGGATATTCACCCCTCCACTTT. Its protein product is CASSLQGYSPLHF.

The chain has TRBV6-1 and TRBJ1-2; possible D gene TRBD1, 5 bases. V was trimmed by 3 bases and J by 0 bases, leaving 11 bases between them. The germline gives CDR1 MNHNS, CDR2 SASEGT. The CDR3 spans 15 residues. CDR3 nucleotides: TGTGCCAGCAGTGAGGCGGCGACAGCTAACTATGGCTACACCTTC. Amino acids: CASSEAATANYGYTF.

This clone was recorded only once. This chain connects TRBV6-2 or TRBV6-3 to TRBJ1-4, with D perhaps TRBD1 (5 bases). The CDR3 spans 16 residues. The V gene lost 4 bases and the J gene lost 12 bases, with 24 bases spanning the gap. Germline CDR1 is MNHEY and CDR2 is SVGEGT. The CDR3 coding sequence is TGTGCCAGCAGTTTCTCGGCCGGGGGGTATGCGAGAGAACTGTTTTTT. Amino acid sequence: CASSFSAGGYARELFF.

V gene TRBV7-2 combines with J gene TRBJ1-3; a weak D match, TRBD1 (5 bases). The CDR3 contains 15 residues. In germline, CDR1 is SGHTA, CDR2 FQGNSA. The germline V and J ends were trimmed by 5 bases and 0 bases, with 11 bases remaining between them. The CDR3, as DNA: TGTGCCAGCAGCAGGGGCTCCAACTCTGGAAACACCATATATTTT. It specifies CASSRGSNSGNTIYF.

CDR3 DNA: TGTGCCAGCCTTTACGGGGGGCGGACTGAAGCTTTCTTT. It yields the protein CASLYGGRTEAFF. The gene calls are TRBV2 and TRBJ1-1; tentative D call: TRBD1 (6 bases). This CDR3 comprises 13 residues. V lost 8 bases to trimming and J lost 5 bases, with 15 bases between them. The V gene's germline CDR1 is SNHLY and CDR2 FYNNEI. The full variable domain, with the rest looked up from reference TRBV2 and TRBJ1-1, is EPEVTQTPSHQVTQMGQEVILRCVPISNHLYFYWYRQILGQKVEFLVSFYNNEISEKSEIFDDQFSVERPDGSNFTLKIRSTKLEDSAMYFCASLYGGRTEAFFGQGTRLTVV.

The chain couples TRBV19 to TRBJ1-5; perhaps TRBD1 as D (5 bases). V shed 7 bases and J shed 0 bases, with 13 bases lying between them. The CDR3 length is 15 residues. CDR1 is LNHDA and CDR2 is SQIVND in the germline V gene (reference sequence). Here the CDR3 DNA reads TGTGCCAGTATAAGGGGTGTAAATAGCAATCAGCCCCAGCATTTT. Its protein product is CASIRGVNSNQPQHF.

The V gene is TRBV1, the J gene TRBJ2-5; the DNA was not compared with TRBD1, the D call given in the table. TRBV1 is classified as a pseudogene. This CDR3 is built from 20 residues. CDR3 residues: CTSSQIVKQGAPLQQETQYF. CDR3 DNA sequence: TGCACCAGCAGCCAGATCGTTAAACAGGGGGCGCCCTTACAACAAGAGACCCAGTACTTC.

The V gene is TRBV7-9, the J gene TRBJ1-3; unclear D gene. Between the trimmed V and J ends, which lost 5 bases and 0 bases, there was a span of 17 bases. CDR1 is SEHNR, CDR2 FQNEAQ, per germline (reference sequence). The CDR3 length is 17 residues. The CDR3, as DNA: TGTGCCAGCAGCCCCCCGCCCGCGGAGAGCTCTGGAAACACCATATATTTT. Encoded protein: CASSPPPAESSGNTIYF.